The sequence of this T cell receptor (beta chain) was determined in a study of lymphopenia after photon versus proton radiotherapy (dated by TCRdb to between 2019 and 2020). With respect to the entire study: In patients with gastrointestinal tumors who developed high-grade lymphopenia, the study compared the immunological effects of photon radiation therapy with those of proton radiation therapy. The cohort included 15 to 20 patients with gastrointestinal tumors who developed lymphopenia after receiving either photon or proton therapy. The goal of the study was to characterize the differences between the two radiation modalities in how they affect the immune system.

The research as a whole found: Across the cohort, a larger post-nadir drop in TCR diversity was inversely correlated with overall survival time among patients who died. During treatment, patients who received proton therapy stayed relatively stable, whereas patients who received photon therapy lost naive T cells and TCR diversity and gained effector/memory populations. Once the lymphocyte count had reached its nadir, the repertoires of photon-treated patients showed oligoclonal expansion, particularly of CD8+ Temra cells, and this expansion drove the decline in diversity. The survival association was assessed only in patients who died, and the authors presented better survival with proton therapy as a possibility rather than a demonstrated result.

The library relied on the immunoSEQ multiplex PCR assay. Deep sequencing of rearranged TCR beta loci, alongside multiparametric flow cytometry, was used to profile T cell repertoires. TCRdb provides this immuneACCESS table in a form limited to in-frame rearrangements. Some clones are lacking; in checked studies, under half of them reflect an unresolved V gene, and why the rest are absent is not known. The sample table lists around 30,000 clones, roughly 89% of them with a count of one. Approximately 6.6% of the sample rests with the top ten. To note about this clone: This clone's antigen is unknown. The record has no base qualities; no much larger clone is one base away.

Spanning cysteine to phenylalanine, the CDR3 consists of 15 amino acids. CDR3 DNA is the only sequence kept; it has 45 bases, read in frame from the first base. The germline V gene sets CDR1 to MNHEY and CDR2 to SVGAGI. For this chain, trimming is 6 bases at the V end and 9 bases at the J end, and the number of junction bases without a gene match is 16. The sample consisted of peripheral blood, taken from a patient treated with proton-based radiotherapy. In this chain, TRBV6-5 is recombined with TRBJ2-7, with 8 middle bases fitting TRBD2. The sequence was collected from a woman aged 70-85 years with pancreatic cancer. Some clones in this sample may be carry-over from other donors' samples. The encoded CDR3 is CASSPGLALLGGQYF. The nucleotide sequence reads as follows: TGTGCCAGCAGCCCCGGACTAGCCCTTTTGGGGGGGCAGTACTTC.